Presented here are 19 T cell receptor beta chains from one specimen sequenced in a study of neurological immune-mediated disorders. Time point given: technical triplicate 2. One entry per CDR3 protein results from TCRdb running MiXCR on the 5' RACE reads. The table lists about 59,000 distinct CDR3 sequences, under 30% of them singletons. The sequencing sample was made of PBMCs. The receptors shown here come from a man in his 60s with HTLV-1-associated myelopathy (HAM/TSP).

In this sample, this clonotype turned up many times. The rearrangement uses TRBV20-1 and TRBJ2-5; 13 bases line up with TRBD2. There are 15 residues in the CDR3. Losses at the gene ends were 6 bases for V and 2 bases for J; bases not matched to a gene: 6. CDR1 is DFQATT and CDR2 is SNEGSKA in the germline V gene (reference sequence). For the CDR3, the DNA is TGCAGTGCCCGTGGGACTAGCGGGACTCAAGAGACCCAGTACTTC. Translated: CSARGTSGTQETQYF.

This clonotype was found many times. This rearrangement joins TRBV2 to TRBJ1-1, with D possibly TRBD1 on 6 matching bases. The V gene lost 2 bases and the J gene lost 2 bases, with 9 bases spanning the gap. This CDR3 has 14 amino acids. CDR1 is SNHLY and CDR2 is FYNNEI in the germline V gene. The CDR3 DNA follows: TGTGCCAGCAGTGAACGGACAGCCAACACTGAAGCTTTCTTT. Its translation is CASSERTANTEAFF.

This sequence joins TRBV5-1 and TRBJ2-2; TRBD2 might be the D (5 bases). The CDR3 contains 16 residues. Germline V CDR1 and CDR2: SGHRS, YFSETQ. V shed 5 bases and J shed 6 bases, with 20 bases lying between them. The CDR3 protein is CASSWRWLAGSGELFF. The CDR3 DNA reads TGCGCCAGCAGTTGGAGGTGGCTAGCCGGTTCCGGGGAGCTGTTTTTT.

Ten or more counts support this clonotype. This chain joins TRBV4-1 and TRBJ2-6; no reliable D call. V shed 0 bases and J shed 4 bases, with 13 bases lying between them. The germline V gene has CDR1 MGHRA and CDR2 YSYEKL. CDR3 length: 17 amino acids. In DNA form, the CDR3 reads TGCGCCAGCAGCCAAGAGGGTCAGTCCGCCGGGGCCAACGTCCTGACTTTC. It translates to CASSQEGQSAGANVLTF.

This clonotype was observed at least ten times. This chain joins TRBV6-5 and TRBJ2-3, with 7 bases that match TRBD1. V trimming: 2 bases; J trimming: 2 bases; junction bases outside the gene matches: 13. Germline V gives CDR1 MNHEY, CDR2 SVGAGI. This CDR3 comprises 18 residues. In nucleotides, the CDR3 is TGTGCCAGCAGTTACCGATGGACAGGATGGTCCCCCACAGATACGCAGTATTTT. Translation: CASSYRWTGWSPTDTQYF.

This clonotype was observed a few times. This sequence joins TRBV6-6 and TRBJ2-3; 7 bases match TRBD2. Trimming cost V 2 bases and J 2 bases; bases outside gene matches: 16. The V gene's germline CDR1 is MNHNY and CDR2 SVGAGI (reference sequence). The CDR3 runs 19 residues. The CDR3 nucleotides are TGTGCCAGCAGTTACCCCGCCCGTTCGAGGAGCGGGAACACAGATACGCAGTATTTT. This encodes CASSYPARSRSGNTDTQYF.

This clonotype was recorded at least ten times. The CDR3 nucleotides read TGTGCCAGCAGCTCAGAGAGGAATTCCTACAATGAGCAGTTCTTC. Protein: CASSSERNSYNEQFF. The chain joins TRBV7-9 to TRBJ2-1; the D is unclear. Trimming took 4 bases from V and 1 from J, leaving 11 bases between them. The germline V gene encodes CDR1 SEHNR and CDR2 FQNEAQ (reference sequence). This CDR3 contains 15 residues.

This clonotype showed up many times. The chain joins TRBV5-1 to TRBJ2-7, with 7 bases lining up with TRBD1. From germline, CDR1 is SGHRS and CDR2 YFSETQ. CDR3 size: 12 residues. V was clipped by 5 bases and J by 5 bases; unmatched bases: 4. The DNA for the CDR3 is TGCGCCAGCAGAAGGACAGGTGACGAGCAGTACTTC. Its protein product is CASRRTGDEQYF.

V usage is TRBV6-1 and J usage is TRBJ1-6; 7 nucleotides match TRBD1. CDR1 is MNHNS, CDR2 SASEGT, per germline. The V gene end was trimmed by 6 bases and the J gene end by 6 bases; junction bases not matched to a gene: 2. There are 13 residues in the CDR3. CDR3 sequence reads: CASRTGINSPLHF. The CDR3, as DNA: TGTGCCAGCAGGACAGGGATTAATTCACCCCTCCACTTT.

This clonotype was seen many times. The V and J genes are TRBV20-1 and TRBJ2-4, with D perhaps matching TRBD1 (6 bases). The V gene lost 3 bases and the J gene lost 1 base, with 16 bases spanning the gap. CDR3 size: 16 residues. The V gene's germline CDR1 is DFQATT and CDR2 SNEGSKA (reference sequence). The CDR3 reads CSASQGISSAKNIQYF. For the CDR3, the DNA is TGCAGTGCTAGCCAGGGGATTAGCTCTGCCAAAAACATTCAGTACTTC.

In regard to this clonotype: This could be a read error, since a much larger clone is one nucleotide away. The chain couples TRBV21-1 to TRBJ2-7; the D call in the table, TRBD2, was not verified against the DNA. TRBV21-1 is a documented pseudogene. The CDR3 extends over 24 amino acids. The CDR3 nucleotides are TGTGCCAGCAGCAAAGCGCTTTGGGCCACGGGCCAGGTGACCAGGACTAGCGGGAAGTACGATCAGTACTTC. This gives the protein CASSKALWATGQVTRTSGKYDQYF.

This clonotype was picked up one time. The J gene is TRBJ2-2, the V gene TRBV6-5; D possibly corresponds to TRBD2 (6 bases). The CDR3 length is 16 residues. The germline V gene encodes CDR1 MNHEY and CDR2 SVGAGI. The V gene lost 3 bases and the J gene lost 7 bases, with 18 bases spanning the gap. The CDR3 here is CASSYSDGSRYGELFF. For the CDR3, the DNA is TGTGCCAGCAGTTATTCGGACGGGAGTAGGTACGGGGAGCTGTTTTTT.

This chain joins TRBV6-5 and TRBJ2-7, with TRBD2 matching 8 bases. This CDR3 contains 14 residues. Germline V gene data show CDR1 as MNHEY and CDR2 as SVGAGI. Trimming at V came to 2 bases and at J to 3 bases, leaving 3 bases not matched to a gene. The CDR3 protein is CASSYAGGGYEQYF. CDR3 nucleotide sequence: TGTGCCAGCAGTTACGCGGGAGGTGGCTACGAGCAGTACTTC.

There are many counts of this clonotype. The chain uses TRBV2 and TRBJ2-1; tentatively, D is TRBD1 (5 bases). Germline CDR1 reads SNHLY; CDR2 reads FYNNEI. V lost 4 bases, J lost 9 bases, and 16 bases lay in between. CDR3 length equals 14 residues. This CDR3 is CASSVDSKQAEQFF. CDR3 nucleotide sequence: TGTGCCAGCAGTGTTGACAGCAAGCAGGCTGAGCAGTTCTTC. Supplemented by reference TRBV2 and TRBJ2-1, the full variable domain reads EPEVTQTPSHQVTQMGQEVILRCVPISNHLYFYWYRQILGQKVEFLVSFYNNEISEKSEIFDDQFSVERPDGSNFTLKIRSTKLEDSAMYFCASSVDSKQAEQFFGPGTRLTVL.

The sample holds many counts of this clonotype. The chain links TRBV7-9 to TRBJ1-6; D call uncertain. This CDR3 contains 12 residues. The V end lost 2 bases, the J end lost 9 bases, and 5 bases lay between the germline ends. Germline CDR1 and CDR2: SEHNR and FQNEAQ (reference sequence). The CDR3 bases are TGTGCCAGCAGCTTACGGGGTTCACCCCTCCACTTT. Encoded protein: CASSLRGSPLHF.

This clonotype was seen many times. This chain joins TRBV18 and TRBJ2-1; 7 positions match TRBD1. The V segment lost 3 bases and the J segment 4 bases; nucleotides outside the gene matches: 15. CDR3 length: 18 residues. Germline values: CDR1 KGHSH, CDR2 LQKENI. As DNA, the CDR3 is TGTGCCAGCTCACCCCAATTGGTCAGGGGGATCGGGTACAATGAGCAGTTCTTC. It specifies CASSPQLVRGIGYNEQFF.

This clonotype was counted a few times. The chain is built from TRBV29-1 and TRBJ2-5, with TRBD2 identical over 7 bases. The junction had 6 bases not matched to a gene; V was cut back by 4 bases and J by 4 bases. Germline V lookup: CDR1 SQVTM, CDR2 ANQGSEA. The CDR3 sequence is 13 residues long. The CDR3 region is CSVGLAGVETQYF. Written as DNA, the CDR3 is TGCAGCGTTGGCTTGGCGGGAGTAGAGACCCAGTACTTC.

With respect to this clonotype: One end of the junction varies from germline; a read error may be responsible. The V call is TRBV5-1, the J call TRBJ2-7, with 8 bases identical to TRBD1. Per germline, CDR1 SGHRS and CDR2 YFSETQ. The CDR3 is 15 residues long. The CDR3 nucleotides are TGCACCAGCAGCGACACCGGCCAGGGGGCAAGTGAGCAGTACTTC. Protein sequence: CTSSDTGQGASEQYF.

This clonotype was seen repeatedly, ten times or more. The gene calls are TRBV29-1 and TRBJ2-1; TRBD1 matches 7 bases. The CDR3 covers 14 residues. The germline V gene has CDR1 SQVTM and CDR2 ANQGSEA. V trimming: 6 bases; J trimming: 5 bases; junction bases outside the gene matches: 10. The CDR3 DNA reads as TGCAGCGTGGGTTTGGGACAGCCCAACAATGAGCAGTTCTTC. Its protein is CSVGLGQPNNEQFF.